These 15 T cell receptor beta chains came from one sample sequenced in a study of shared clonotypes between healthy human individuals. Clones were sequenced by immunoSEQ multiplex PCR, and TCRdb holds only the in-frame ones, with some missing. The data hold some 1.5 million clones, with 96% observed a single time. Sequences were obtained from naive CD4+ T cells sorted from blood. Subset in this sample: CD45RA+ positively selected. The receptors come from a man aged 25-45 years in good health.

The chain couples TRBV19 to TRBJ2-1; TRBD1 is a possible D gene (6 bases). Germline-derived CDR1 and CDR2 are LNHDA and SQIVND (reference sequence). The CDR3 extends over 16 amino acids. With 4 bases removed from V and 4 bases from J, the gap between germline ends came to 17 bases. The CDR3: CASSTAGTRPYNEQFF. CDR3 DNA sequence: TGTGCCAGTAGTACCGCCGGGACAAGACCGTACAATGAGCAGTTCTTC. Filled out from reference TRBV19 and TRBJ2-1, the complete variable domain reads DGGITQSPKYLFRKEGQNVTLSCEQNLNHDAMYWYRQDPGQGLRLIYYSQIVNDFQKGDIAEGYSVSREKKESFPLTVTSAQKNPTAFYLCASSTAGTRPYNEQFFGPGTRLTVL.

The chain has TRBV14 and TRBJ2-3; 8 nucleotides agree with TRBD2. CDR1 is SGHDN, CDR2 FVKESK, per germline. This CDR3 spans 17 amino acids. J lost 4 bases, V lost 2 bases, and 11 bases had no gene match. CDR3 loop: CASSQRISGINADTQYF. CDR3 DNA sequence: TGTGCCAGCAGCCAAAGAATTAGCGGGATTAATGCAGATACGCAGTATTTT. Using reference TRBV14 and TRBJ2-3 for the parts outside the CDR3, the full variable domain is EAGVTQFPSHSVIEKGQTVTLRCDPISGHDNLYWYRRVMGKEIKFLLHFVKESKQDESGMPNNRFLAERTGGTYSTLKVQPAELEDSGVYFCASSQRISGINADTQYFGPGTRLTVL.

V gene TRBV5-1 combines with J gene TRBJ2-4; D not resolved. The CDR3 spans 13 residues. Germline V gene lookup returns CDR1 SGHRS and CDR2 YFSETQ. V lost 2 bases, J lost 5 bases, and 8 bases lay in between. CDR3: CASSFNTENIQYF. Written as DNA, the CDR3 is TGCGCCAGCAGCTTTAACACCGAAAACATTCAGTACTTC. The full variable domain, in which reference TRBV5-1 and TRBJ2-4 provide the parts outside the CDR3, is KAGVTQTPRYLIKTRGQQVTLSCSPISGHRSVSWYQQTPGQGLQFLFEYFSETQRNKGNFPGRFSGRQFSNSRSEMNVSTLELGDSALYLCASSFNTENIQYFGAGTRLSVL.

The CDR3 nucleotides are TGTGCCAGCAGCGTAGGTCCTGGCGCTCTGGTCCCAGAGACCCAGTACTTC. This gives the protein CASSVGPGALVPETQYF. J is TRBJ2-5 and V is TRBV9; D is undetermined. The germline gives CDR1 SGDLS, CDR2 YYNGEE. V was pared by 0 bases and J by 4 bases, with 19 bases between. The CDR3 sequence is 17 residues long.

On this clone: In the same sample, other DNA sequences code for this CDR3. This sequence joins TRBV29-1 and TRBJ2-6; no clear D. Germline CDR1 and CDR2: SQVTM and ANQGSEA. V was pared by 6 bases and J by 0 bases, with 6 bases between. The CDR3 has 13 amino acids. DNA of the CDR3: TGCAGCGTCAGACCCTCTGGGGCCAACGTCCTGACTTTC. Protein sequence: CSVRPSGANVLTF.

Points on this clone: This sample includes further DNA sequences coding for the same CDR3. This sequence joins TRBV15 and TRBJ2-5; no clear D gene. This CDR3 has 12 amino acids. Trimming took off 8 bases at V and 5 bases at J, with 12 bases between the two ends. Germline V gene sequence: CDR1 LNHNV, CDR2 YYDKDF (reference sequence). This CDR3 is CATSRKSETQYF. The DNA of the CDR3 is TGTGCCACCTCCAGGAAATCGGAGACCCAGTACTTC.

The chain uses TRBV5-1 and TRBJ1-3; 9 bases are a match to TRBD1. The V and J ends lost 8 bases and 2 bases, in that order; junction bases with no gene match: 11. Germline CDR1 reads SGHRS; CDR2 reads YFSETQ. This CDR3 contains 16 residues. The CDR3, as DNA: TGCGCCAGTACGGTAGTAGGACAGGGGACTGGAAACACCATATATTTT. The encoded protein is CASTVVGQGTGNTIYF.

This chain joins TRBV2 and TRBJ2-5, with 7 bases identical to TRBD1. CDR1 is SNHLY and CDR2 is FYNNEI in the germline V gene. The CDR3 has 12 amino acids. Germline trimming cut 10 bases from V and 4 bases from J; bases unmatched to any gene: 6. The CDR3 sequence is CATGQIVETQYF. Written as DNA, the CDR3 is TGTGCCACGGGACAGATCGTAGAGACCCAGTACTTC.

V and J are TRBV7-8 and TRBJ2-7; tentative D call: TRBD1 (6 bases). The CDR3 extends over 15 amino acids. CDR1 is SGHVS and CDR2 is FQNEAQ in the germline V gene. Trimming left V 2 bases short and J 2 bases short, with 13 bases between. The CDR3 DNA reads as TGTGCCAGCAGCTTAAGAACAGGGTGGACCTACGAGCAGTACTTC. Translated, it gives CASSLRTGWTYEQYF. The full variable domain, in which reference TRBV7-8 and TRBJ2-7 provide the parts outside the CDR3, is GAGVSQSPRYKVAKRGQDVALRCDPISGHVSLFWYQQALGQGPEFLTYFQNEAQLDKSGLPSDRFFAERPEGSVSTLKIQRTQQEDSAVYLCASSLRTGWTYEQYFGPGTRLTVT.

To note about this clone: The sample contains more than one DNA sequence encoding this CDR3. This rearrangement joins TRBV5-1 to TRBJ2-5, with TRBD1 matching 9 bases. This CDR3 is built from 13 residues. CDR1 and CDR2 from the germline V gene are SGHRS and YFSETQ. The trim removed 2 bases at V and 4 bases at J, leaving 0 bases unmatched. The CDR3 DNA reads TGCGCCAGCAGCTTACAGGGGGCAGAGACCCAGTACTTC. This translates into CASSLQGAETQYF.

J is TRBJ2-5 and V is TRBV18; 10 bases are a match to TRBD2. The CDR3 contains 16 residues. CDR1 KGHSH and CDR2 LQKENI come from the germline V gene. V dropped 6 bases and J dropped 0; count of bases not matched to a gene: 7. CDR3 sequence: CASSQTSGIYQETQYF. CDR3 coding DNA: TGTGCCAGCTCGCAAACTAGCGGGATATACCAAGAGACCCAGTACTTC.

CDR3 DNA: TGTGCCAGCAGCGTACGGTCCGGGACCCAGTACTTC. Translated: CASSVRSGTQYF. The chain combines TRBV9 with TRBJ2-5; D remains ambiguous. CDR3 length: 12 amino acids. V was clipped by 1 base and J by 7 bases, with 8 bases between them. CDR1 and CDR2 (germline): SGDLS, YYNGEE.

V usage is TRBV30 and J usage is TRBJ2-7, with 10 bases fitting TRBD2. Trimming at V came to 1 base and at J to 8 bases, leaving 8 bases not matched to a gene. Germline V gene sequence: CDR1 GTSNPN, CDR2 SVGIG (reference sequence). CDR3 size: 14 residues. CDR3 in DNA: TGTGCCTGGAGTGGTTATGCTAGCGGGAGTAAGCAGTACTTC. Its translation is CAWSGYASGSKQYF.

The chain is built from TRBV6-1 and TRBJ2-3; D is undetermined. Germline CDR1 reads MNHNS; CDR2 reads SASEGT. This CDR3 spans 14 amino acids. Trimming took 5 bases from V and 0 from J, leaving 9 bases between them. The CDR3 region has the DNA TGTGCCAGCAGTCCTGAACCGAGCACAGATACGCAGTATTTT. Residues: CASSPEPSTDTQYF.

This chain connects TRBV12-5 to TRBJ1-4; D is ambiguous. Germline V gene data show CDR1 as LGHNT and CDR2 as FRNRAP. The CDR3 length is 16 residues. Trimming took 1 base from V and 6 from J, leaving 15 bases between them. DNA of the CDR3: TGTGCTAGTGGTTTGGCCCGGTCACGGGAGGATGAAAAACTGTTTTTT. This codes for CASGLARSREDEKLFF.